This is a list of T cell receptor beta chains from one sample in a study of blood T cells in healthy people across ages. TCRdb ran MiXCR on the 5' RACE reads and lists one entry per CDR3 protein. The sample lists about 580,000 distinct CDR3 sequences; around half were seen once. Sequenced material: blood. The source is a man of 80 years or more in good health. Both conserved end residues are trimmed from each CDR3. Fields, in order: V gene, J gene, CDR3 protein.

V: TRBV28
J: TRBJ2-3
CDR3: ASSRPGQGTDTQY

V: TRBV20-1
J: TRBJ1-5
CDR3: SARQRRNQPQH

V: TRBV28
J: TRBJ2-3
CDR3: ASKRGRTDTQY

V: TRBV30
J: TRBJ1-1
CDR3: AWNPGLDTEAF

V: TRBV5-1
J: TRBJ2-3
CDR3: ASSLDGLAGSDTQY

V: TRBV13
J: TRBJ1-2
CDR3: ASSLDRGNSGYT

V: TRBV6-5
J: TRBJ2-7
CDR3: ASSYSDGYEQY

V: TRBV7-2
J: TRBJ2-7
CDR3: ASSLARSNSYEQY

V: TRBV12-3/TRBV12-4
J: TRBJ1-5
CDR3: ASSLRPGTGANQPQH

V: TRBV29-1
J: TRBJ2-1
CDR3: SVDTSVPPHEQF

V: TRBV6-1
J: TRBJ2-4
CDR3: ASSEELWRALAKNIQY

V: TRBV6-6
J: TRBJ1-3
CDR3: ASRKEGAGVTY

V: TRBV4-3
J: TRBJ1-6
CDR3: ASSQVLQGPSLH

V: TRBV7-8
J: .
CDR3: ASSPPRLETQY

V: TRBV29-1
J: TRBJ1-2
CDR3: SVPVPNYGYT

V: TRBV10-3
J: TRBJ2-3
CDR3: AIKVGTSGNTDTQY

V: TRBV6-2/TRBV6-3
J: TRBJ1-2
CDR3: ASRPDGPYGYT

V: TRBV12-3/TRBV12-4
J: TRBJ2-1
CDR3: ASRGLVNYNEQF

V: TRBV7-2
J: TRBJ1-6
CDR3: ASSPRVSYNSPLH

V: TRBV3-1
J: TRBJ2-3
CDR3: ASSQGGLAGDTQY

V: TRBV6-6
J: TRBJ2-7
CDR3: ASSYSGDRVEQY

V: TRBV7-2
J: TRBJ2-5
CDR3: ASSATPGLAGETQY

V: TRBV9
J: .
CDR3: ASSAGLETYEQY

V: TRBV6-6
J: TRBJ2-7
CDR3: ASSYPGTASHYEQY

V: TRBV29-1
J: TRBJ2-6
CDR3: SVSGVSGANVLT

V: TRBV20-1
J: TRBJ2-1
CDR3: SAAPGTSGF

V: TRBV7-2
J: TRBJ1-1
CDR3: ASSLMGGDTEAF

V: TRBV12-3/TRBV12-4
J: TRBJ1-1
CDR3: ASSRGTSEAF

V: TRBV7-2
J: TRBJ2-5
CDR3: ASSAEAAGLETQY

V: TRBV7-8
J: TRBJ2-7
CDR3: ASSLSSGLPYEQY

V: TRBV29-1
J: .
CDR3: SVRAGGGETQY

V: TRBV7-8
J: TRBJ2-3
CDR3: ASSVGLAMDTQY

V: TRBV20-1
J: TRBJ2-4
CDR3: SAADKGDIQY

V: TRBV10-3
J: TRBJ1-2
CDR3: AIRVAGDSGYT